This T cell receptor beta chain was sequenced in a study of regulatory T cells in long-lasting Graves disease. Findings and limits, study-wide: Compared with new cases, persistent Graves' patients showed reduced TCR diversity. Accuracy was possibly reduced by small sample size.

About this clonotype itself: As yet, its antigen is unknown.

The CDR3 covers 15 residues. V lost 4 bases and J lost 2; bases outside the gene matches: 7. CDR1 is MNHEY, CDR2 SVGEGT, per germline. Time point defined: persistent/refractory GD, antithyroid drugs over 5 years with positive TRAb. PBMCs were the source of the RNA used for TCR sequencing. CDR3-region Arm-PCR and iRepertoire HTBI primers produced the TCR beta libraries. In TCRdb, the multiplex PCR reads were re-called with MiXCR into one record per CDR3 protein. The data hold roughly 500,000 distinct CDR3 sequences, with around 20% observed a single time. Here the sequenced sample was peripheral blood mononuclear cells (PBMCs), taken when the disease was refractory, from a patient treated with antithyroid drugs. This chain connects TRBV6-2 or TRBV6-3 to TRBJ2-7; 8 positions match TRBD1. The receptor was derived from a female donor with Graves disease. Here the CDR3 DNA reads TGTGCCAGCAGTTCCGGACAGGGCCCCACCTACGAGCAGTACTTC. Encoded protein: CASSSGQGPTYEQYF.